The 10 T cell receptor beta chains below were found in one sample sequenced in a study of radiotherapy plus CTLA-4 blockade in lung cancer. Generated by immunoSEQ multiplex PCR, the TCRdb table keeps only in-frame clones and is missing some. This sample has tens of thousands of clones, with about four fifths found just once. The source was peripheral blood, collected from a patient treated with radiotherapy plus ipilimumab. The receptors shown here come from a human donor with non-small cell lung cancer who had a complete response to radiotherapy plus ipilimumab.

The table lists this clone with a few counts. The V and J genes are TRBV7-8 and TRBJ1-1; weak D call: TRBD1 (6 bases). The V gene lost 1 base and the J gene lost 4 bases, with 10 bases spanning the gap. CDR1 SGHVS and CDR2 FQNEAQ come from the germline V gene. The CDR3 covers 14 residues. CDR3 nucleotides: TGTGCCAGCAGCTTAGAGTGGGGGCCCACTGAAGCTTTCTTT. It specifies CASSLEWGPTEAFF.

The CDR3, as DNA: TGTGCCAGCAGCGGGGGTAGGGACTACGAGCAGTACTTC. Translating gives CASSGGRDYEQYF. The chain combines TRBV7-8 with TRBJ2-5; the D call may be TRBD1 or TRBD2 (5 bases each). The closer fit of TRBJ2-7 to the DNA end suggests the J call may be wrong. The CDR3 is 13 residues long. The germline V gene encodes CDR1 SGHVS and CDR2 FQNEAQ.

This sequence joins TRBV29-1 and TRBJ2-1, with 16 bases fitting TRBD2. Germline values: CDR1 SQVTM, CDR2 ANQGSEA. The CDR3 totals 15 residues. V lost 8 bases, J lost 6 bases, and 7 bases stayed unmatched. This CDR3 reads CSLRGLAGGINEQFF. The CDR3 coding sequence is TGCAGCCTGAGGGGACTAGCGGGAGGGATCAATGAGCAGTTCTTC.

In this sample, this clone turned up a few times. The chain couples TRBV9 to TRBJ2-1; D is unresolved. There are 11 residues in the CDR3. Deletions cut 3 bases from V and 8 bases from J, with 6 bases between. Germline V gene lookup returns CDR1 SGDLS and CDR2 YYNGEE. The CDR3 DNA sequence: TGTGCCAGCAGCGGAAGCGATGAGCAGTTCTTC. Translation gives CASSGSDEQFF.

V and J are TRBV18 and TRBJ1-5, with TRBD1 as a possible D gene (5 bases). The CDR3 contains 16 residues. Looked up from germline, CDR1 is KGHSH and CDR2 is LQKENI. Between the trimmed V and J ends, which lost 3 bases and 0 bases, there was a span of 12 bases. This chain's CDR3 is CASSPSTGNSNQPQHF. The CDR3 DNA is TGTGCCAGCTCACCTTCAACAGGTAATAGCAATCAGCCCCAGCATTTT.

The chain links TRBV9 to TRBJ2-2; TRBD1 matches at 9 bases. V shed 4 bases, J shed 0 bases, and the junction held 7 bases outside the gene matches. CDR1 is SGDLS and CDR2 is YYNGEE in the germline V gene. This CDR3 is built from 17 residues. The CDR3 is CASSPPGQGPNTGELFF. The DNA for the CDR3 is TGTGCCAGCAGCCCGCCGGGACAGGGACCGAACACCGGGGAGCTGTTTTTT.

This rearrangement joins TRBV19 to TRBJ2-1, with 11 bases lining up with TRBD2. Germline-derived CDR1 and CDR2 are LNHDA and SQIVND (reference sequence). Trimming cost V 4 bases and J 6 bases; bases outside gene matches: 5. The CDR3 loop spans 15 amino acids. CDR3: CASSSLAGGTNEQFF. In DNA, the CDR3 is TGTGCCAGTAGTAGTCTAGCGGGAGGAACCAATGAGCAGTTCTTC. The full variable domain, completed using reference TRBV19 and TRBJ2-1, is DGGITQSPKYLFRKEGQNVTLSCEQNLNHDAMYWYRQDPGQGLRLIYYSQIVNDFQKGDIAEGYSVSREKKESFPLTVTSAQKNPTAFYLCASSSLAGGTNEQFFGPGTRLTVL.

The chain carries TRBV7-9 and TRBJ1-2; D is unclear. V was cut by 5 bases and J by 7 bases, with 8 bases left in between. The CDR3 has 11 amino acids. Germline-derived CDR1 and CDR2 are SEHNR and FQNEAQ (reference sequence). Written as DNA, the CDR3 is TGTGCCAGCAGCCGAGCAAGTGGCTACACCTTC. Translated, it gives CASSRASGYTF.

The chain uses TRBV7-9 and TRBJ1-1; D ambiguous. CDR1 is SEHNR, CDR2 FQNEAQ, per germline (reference sequence). The CDR3 spans 14 residues. V was cut by 3 bases and J by 0 bases, with 8 bases left in between. The CDR3: CASSLEAMNTEAFF. CDR3 bases: TGTGCCAGCAGCTTGGAAGCGATGAACACTGAAGCTTTCTTT.

The chain links TRBV7-9 to TRBJ2-3, with a tentative D call TRBD2 (6 bases). Germline CDR1 SEHNR, CDR2 FQNEAQ (reference sequence). Trimming took off 2 bases at V and 0 bases at J, with 15 bases between the two ends. CDR3 size: 17 residues. The CDR3 bases are TGTGCCAGCAGCTTAAGGGGACTCTCCTATAGCACAGATACGCAGTATTTT. Its translation is CASSLRGLSYSTDTQYF.